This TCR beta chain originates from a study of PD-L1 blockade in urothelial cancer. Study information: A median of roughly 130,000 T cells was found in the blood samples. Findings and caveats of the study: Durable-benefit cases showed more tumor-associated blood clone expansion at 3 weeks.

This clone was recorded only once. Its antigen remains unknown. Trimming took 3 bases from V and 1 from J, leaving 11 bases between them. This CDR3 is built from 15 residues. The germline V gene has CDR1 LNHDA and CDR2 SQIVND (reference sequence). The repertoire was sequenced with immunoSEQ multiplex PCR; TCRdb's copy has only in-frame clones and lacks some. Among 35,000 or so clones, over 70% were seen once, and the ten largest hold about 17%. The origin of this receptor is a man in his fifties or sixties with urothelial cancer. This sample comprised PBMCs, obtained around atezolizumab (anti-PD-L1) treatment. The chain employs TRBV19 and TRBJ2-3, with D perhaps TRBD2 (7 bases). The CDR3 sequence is CASSMGGARTDTQYF. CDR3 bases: TGTGCCAGTAGTATGGGGGGGGCCCGCACAGATACGCAGTATTTT.